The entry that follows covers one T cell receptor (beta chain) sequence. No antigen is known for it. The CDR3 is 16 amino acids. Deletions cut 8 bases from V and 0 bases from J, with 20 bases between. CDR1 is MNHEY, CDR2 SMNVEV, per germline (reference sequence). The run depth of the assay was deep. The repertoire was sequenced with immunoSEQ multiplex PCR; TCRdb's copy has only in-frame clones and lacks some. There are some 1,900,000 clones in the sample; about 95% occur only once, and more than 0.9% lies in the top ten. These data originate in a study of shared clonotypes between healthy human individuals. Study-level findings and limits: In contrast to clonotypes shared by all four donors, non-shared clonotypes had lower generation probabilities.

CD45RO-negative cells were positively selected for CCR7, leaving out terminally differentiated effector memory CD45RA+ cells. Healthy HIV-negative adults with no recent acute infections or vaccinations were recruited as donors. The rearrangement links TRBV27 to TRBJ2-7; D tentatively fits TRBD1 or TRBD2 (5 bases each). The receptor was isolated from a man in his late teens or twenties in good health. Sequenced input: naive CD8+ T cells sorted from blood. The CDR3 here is CASSPSLGRTSYEQYF. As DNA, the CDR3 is TGTGCCAGCTCCCCCTCCCTGGGACGGACCTCCTACGAGCAGTACTTC.